This T cell receptor (beta chain) was sequenced for a study of beta chain features in type 1 diabetes (dated by TCRdb to 2016 to 2019). General notes on the study: No differences in mean age, gender distribution, total cell number or subset yield were found between patients and healthy donors. A total of 90 million to 140 million sorted cells were examined across all samples, and RNA yield correlated strongly with the number of cells per subset. In the study, TCRB repertoires of sorted circulating CD4+ T cell subsets from recently diagnosed type 1 diabetes patients were compared with those of matched healthy donors. Regulatory and stem cell-like memory subsets were isolated from only 8 patients and roughly eight healthy donors, whereas naive and central memory subsets came from all 28 donors.

From cysteine to phenylalanine, the CDR3 is 16 amino acids long. Here the CDR3 DNA is all that survives: 48 bases in frame from base 1. Reading the germline V gene (reference sequence) gives CDR1 PRHDT and CDR2 FYEKMQ. V and J lose 5 bases and 0 bases, and a span of 17 bases separates them. All of the isolated RNA was reverse transcribed with the High Capacity cDNA Reverse Transcription Kit, so expressed TCRB transcripts were sequenced. Deep immunoSEQ sequencing was applied to naive, central memory and regulatory T cell samples, giving an average of roughly 3.5 million total reads per sample. Sorted cells were lysed in RLT buffer and RNA was extracted with DNase-treated RNeasy Micro or Mini kits, depending on cell number. To prevent cross-contamination, each cell subset was processed individually, whereas patient and healthy donor samples were processed jointly. Using the immunoSEQ multiplex PCR, TCRB sequences were amplified from cDNA into 87-bp fragments spanning the CDR3 region. Sequencing of the amplicons was performed on the Illumina HiSeq platform. The study's processing was this. PCR bias was computationally corrected using synthetic template baselines, reads within Hamming distance 2 were collapsed, and singletons that could not be merged were discarded. By aligning reads against IMGT, V, D and J genes, CDR3 length, and insertions or deletions at six rearrangement sites were assigned. Clonotype counts were normalized to sorted cell number within each subset before computing true diversity and Gini coefficients with the tcR R package. The overlap coefficient, calculated on TCRB nucleotide sequences, was used to measure repertoire sharing. As a proxy for the pre-selection repertoire, out-of-frame TCRB sequences from naive cells were analyzed. Drawn from immuneACCESS, this table holds only the in-frame rearrangements with V and J called that TCRdb kept. Clones are partly lost; checked studies trace under half to an unresolved V gene and leave the rest unexplained. D and trimming come from the DNA, and the V and J calls and clone size come from that table. The sample table shows 250,000 or so clones, and about 70% are seen once. The ten largest make up about 0.05% of the sample.

From each donor, a single peripheral blood sample of approximately 0.11 L on average was drawn into heparinised tubes. A BD FACSAria II and a panel including CD45RO, CCR7, CD25, CD127, CD95 and CD27 were used to sort naive, central memory, regulatory and stem cell-like memory CD4+ T cells. A purity above 98% was achieved for all sorted populations. Right away, PBMCs were isolated by Lymphoprep density gradient centrifugation and were stained directly, with no culture step. So that batch effects would be minimized, each experiment stained and sorted samples in pairs, pairing one healthy donor with one patient. What the work shows at the level of the full study, not this receptor alone: At VDJ recombination sites, patients with type 1 diabetes made fewer insertions and deleted more nucleotides, a pattern implying thymic rearrangement abnormalities. In all four CD4+ subsets, TCRB CDR3 length was moderately but significantly shorter in type 1 diabetes patients. Because small numbers of individuals were included in the HLA sub-analyses, any influence of HLA type on TCRB rearrangement was left unresolved. Naive, central memory and regulatory TCRB repertoires appeared more similar among patients than among healthy donors. Because cDNA rather than genomic DNA was sequenced, highly expressing activated cells could have been over-represented, although no difference in activation and CD3 levels was found between groups. Shorter templates might have been favored by PCR, but patient and control samples were amplified and corrected together, so both groups would have been affected equally by any skew.

To note about this clone: No antigen is known for it. No base quality values were provided; no much bigger clone lies one nucleotide off.

The clonotype was recovered from a man under 40 in good health. The V and J segments used are TRBV13 and TRBJ2-7, and TRBD1 may be the D gene, going by 6 matching bases. Sequences were obtained from naive CD4+ T cells from blood. The intended sense of this specimen's cell subset or site label: true naive CD4+ T cells. This receptor has the CDR3 CASSRRYDRRSYEQYF. The sequenced DNA: TGTGCCAGCAGCCGCCGATACGACAGGCGCTCCTACGAGCAGTACTTC.